What follows describes a single TCR beta chain. Sequenced by immunoSEQ multiplex PCR; TCRdb stores in-frame clones only, minus some. The sample carries 150,000 to 200,000 clones, about 85% recorded once. This sample was taken from a study of blood T cell repertoires in COVID-19. This CDR3 has 17 residues. Germline V gene data show CDR1 as SGHNT and CDR2 as YENEEA. V lost 0 bases, J lost 1 base, and 12 bases lay in between. This sequence originates from a man between 60 and 75 years old with active or convalescent COVID-19. Sequenced input: peripheral blood. The chain has TRBV11-3 and TRBJ2-2, with TRBD1 as a possible D gene (5 bases). As DNA, the CDR3 is TGTGCCAGCAGCTTAGATGCCAGTACAGGGAACACCGGGGAGCTGTTTTTT. Residues: CASSLDASTGNTGELFF.